One and the same sample provided the 15 T cell receptor beta chains below, sequenced in a study of blood T cells in healthy people across ages. A sample-barcoded 5' primer and a J-beta primer mix were used in a second PCR of about 7 to 12 cycles. TCRdb itself ran the 5' RACE reads through MiXCR, one entry per CDR3 protein. The sample shows approximately 810,000 distinct CDR3 sequences, about 30% of them seen only once. Sequencing was done on a sample of blood. The receptors originated from a woman older than 75 in good health.

This clonotype showed up just a few times. The rearrangement uses TRBV12-3 or TRBV12-4 and TRBJ1-1; D is ambiguous. This CDR3 region has 12 residues. Between the trimmed V and J ends, which lost 7 bases and 7 bases, there was a span of 13 bases. The CDR3 reads CASTVRVGEAFF. The CDR3 nucleotides read TGTGCCAGCACAGTTAGGGTGGGTGAAGCTTTCTTT.

This clonotype was seen a handful of times. This chain joins TRBV20-1 and TRBJ2-3; 7 nucleotides line up with TRBD2. V gave up 5 bases and J gave up 4 bases; unmatched junction bases: 15. Germline V lookup: CDR1 DFQATT, CDR2 SNEGSKA (reference sequence). The CDR3 is made up of 16 amino acids. The CDR3 region has the DNA TGCAGTGCTGACTATGAAGGTGTAGCGGGCGCAGATACGCAGTATTTT. This gives the protein CSADYEGVAGADTQYF.

This clonotype occurred a few times. The gene calls are TRBV6-6 and TRBJ2-7; 9 bases match TRBD2. Germline CDR1 MNHNY, CDR2 SVGAGI (reference sequence). CDR3 length: 15 amino acids. The V and J ends lost 0 bases and 7 bases, in that order; junction bases with no gene match: 7. The CDR3 reads CASSYSLAGPGEQYF. The CDR3 DNA reads as TGTGCCAGCAGTTACTCCCTAGCGGGACCGGGGGAGCAGTACTTC.

The rearrangement links TRBV12-1 to TRBJ2-5; the table's TRBD1 call for D was not verified on the DNA. TRBV12-1 corresponds to a pseudogene. This CDR3 is built from 19 residues. The CDR3 nucleotides are TGTGCCAGCAGCTTTGCGCGGCCTGGGGGAGCGGGACATCAAGAGACCCAGTACTTC. Translating it yields CASSFARPGGAGHQETQYF.

This clonotype occurred a few times. The genes are TRBV5-6 and TRBJ1-4; D might be TRBD1 (5 bases). The V end was cut by 3 bases, the J end by 8 bases, with 17 bases between. The CDR3 runs 15 residues. CDR1 is SGHDT and CDR2 is YYEEEE in the germline V gene. This chain's CDR3 is CASSYRDGVREKLFF. In nucleotides, the CDR3 is TGTGCCAGCAGCTACCGGGACGGTGTAAGAGAAAAACTGTTTTTT.

The chain recombines TRBV27 with TRBJ1-1, with TRBD1 identical over 7 bases. This CDR3 is built from 14 residues. Germline CDR1 and CDR2: MNHEY and SMNVEV (reference sequence). V shed 10 bases and J 0 bases; nucleotides not matched to a gene: 8. CDR3 residues: CATGKGAVNTEAFF. CDR3 nucleotides: TGTGCCACCGGGAAGGGGGCGGTGAACACTGAAGCTTTCTTT.

The chain employs TRBV6-1 and TRBJ1-3; possibly TRBD1 for D (5 bases). The V end was cut by 6 bases, the J end by 4 bases, with 16 bases between. This CDR3 region has 15 residues. Per germline, CDR1 MNHNS and CDR2 SASEGT. The CDR3 nucleotides read TGTGCCAGCAGCGAGGGACCGAGCTGGGGAAACACCATATATTTT. Protein product: CASSEGPSWGNTIYF.

This clonotype showed up many times. For the CDR3, the DNA is TGTGCCAGCAGTTTCGACAGGGGGAAAGGAGAGACCCAGTACTTC. It encodes CASSFDRGKGETQYF. J is TRBJ2-5 and V is TRBV7-2; TRBD1 aligns across 9 bases. The germline CDR1 and CDR2 sequences are SGHTA and FQGNSA. V shed 6 bases and J 4 bases; nucleotides not matched to a gene: 9. The CDR3 consists of 15 residues. The variable domain in full, with the rest retrieved from reference TRBV7-2 and TRBJ2-5, is GAGVSQSPSNKVTEKGKDVELRCDPISGHTALYWYRQSLGQGLEFLIYFQGNSAPDKSGLPSDRFSAERTGGSVSTLTIQRTQQEDSAVYLCASSFDRGKGETQYFGPGTRLLVL.

As concerns this clonotype: A read error is possible here, since a much larger clone lies one base away. The rearrangement joins TRBV11-2 to TRBJ2-5; TRBD2 matches at 11 bases. The assigned J gene may be wrong: the sequence end matches TRBJ2-7 better. The CDR3 runs 16 residues. Germline V lookup: CDR1 SGHAT, CDR2 FQNNGV. This CDR3 reads CACSHGLAGNPYEQYF. The CDR3 coding sequence is TGTGCCTGCAGCCATGGACTAGCGGGTAACCCCTACGAGCAGTACTTC.

This clonotype was detected only a few times. The chain employs TRBV5-1 and TRBJ1-1, with D maybe TRBD1 (5 bases). Germline V gene data show CDR1 as SGHRS and CDR2 as YFSETQ. There are 14 residues in the CDR3. V lost 2 bases and J lost 4, with 12 bases in between. The DNA of the CDR3 is TGCGCCAGCAGCTTTGGACAAATTTCCACTGAAGCTTTCTTT. Translation: CASSFGQISTEAFF. The variable domain in full, with the rest retrieved from reference TRBV5-1 and TRBJ1-1, is KAGVTQTPRYLIKTRGQQVTLSCSPISGHRSVSWYQQTPGQGLQFLFEYFSETQRNKGNFPGRFSGRQFSNSRSEMNVSTLELGDSALYLCASSFGQISTEAFFGQGTRLTVV.

The chain joins TRBV7-2 to TRBJ1-1; D might be TRBD1 (6 bases). There are 15 residues in the CDR3. Germline values: CDR1 SGHTA, CDR2 FQGNSA. Trimming left V 4 bases short and J 5 bases short, with 17 bases between. The CDR3 coding sequence is TGTGCCAGCAGCTCCGTCCGGGTAGGGGGGACTGAAGCTTTCTTT. Residues: CASSSVRVGGTEAFF.

This clonotype was recorded a few times. V usage is TRBV20-1 and J usage is TRBJ2-5; 12 nucleotides align to TRBD2. Germline V lookup: CDR1 DFQATT, CDR2 SNEGSKA (reference sequence). J lost 4 bases, V lost 3 bases, and 3 bases had no gene match. This CDR3 region has 14 residues. The CDR3 region has the DNA TGCAGTGCTAGCCTAGCGGGGGGGGGAGAGACCCAGTACTTC. Protein sequence: CSASLAGGGETQYF.

This clonotype was observed a handful of times. DNA of the CDR3: TGTGCCAGCAGCCGGGGACCCAGCAACTACAATGAGCAGTTCTTC. This codes for CASSRGPSNYNEQFF. This chain joins TRBV5-6 and TRBJ2-1; D assignment may be TRBD1 or TRBD2 (5 bases each). Trimming removed 4 bases at V and 3 bases at J, with 14 bases between. The CDR3 is made up of 15 amino acids. The germline V gene encodes CDR1 SGHDT and CDR2 YYEEEE.

In this sample, this clonotype turned up a few times. The rearrangement uses TRBV7-2 and TRBJ1-1; 7 bases match TRBD1. Germline-derived CDR1 and CDR2 are SGHTA and FQGNSA. The CDR3 runs to 18 residues. The V gene end was trimmed by 2 bases and the J gene end by 4 bases; junction bases not matched to a gene: 16. The CDR3 reads CASSLTPLKTGRSTEAFF. The CDR3 DNA follows: TGTGCCAGCAGCTTAACTCCCCTTAAGACAGGGCGGAGCACTGAAGCTTTCTTT.

This chain links TRBV5-1 with TRBJ1-2, with D possibly TRBD1 on 5 matching bases. The CDR3 length is 14 residues. The V gene lost 3 bases and the J gene lost 2 bases, with 11 bases spanning the gap. Germline V gene sequence: CDR1 SGHRS, CDR2 YFSETQ. The CDR3 DNA reads as TGCGCCAGCAGCTGGTCGGACAAAAACTATGGCTACACCTTC. Translated: CASSWSDKNYGYTF.